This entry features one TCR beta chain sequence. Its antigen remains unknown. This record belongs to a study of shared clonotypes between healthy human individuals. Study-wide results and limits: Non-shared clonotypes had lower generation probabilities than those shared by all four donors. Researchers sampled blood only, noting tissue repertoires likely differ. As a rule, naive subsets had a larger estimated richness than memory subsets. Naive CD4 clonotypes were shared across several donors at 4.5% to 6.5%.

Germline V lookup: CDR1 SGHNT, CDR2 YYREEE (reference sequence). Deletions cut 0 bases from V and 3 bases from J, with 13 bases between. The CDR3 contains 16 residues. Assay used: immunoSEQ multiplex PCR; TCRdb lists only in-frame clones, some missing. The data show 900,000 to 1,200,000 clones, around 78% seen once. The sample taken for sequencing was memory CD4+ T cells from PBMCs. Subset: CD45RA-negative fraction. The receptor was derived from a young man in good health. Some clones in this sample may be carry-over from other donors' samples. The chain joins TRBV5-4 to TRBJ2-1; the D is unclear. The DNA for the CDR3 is TGTGCCAGCAGCTTGGGGCTTACCCTGGGCTACAATGAGCAGTTCTTC. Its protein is CASSLGLTLGYNEQFF. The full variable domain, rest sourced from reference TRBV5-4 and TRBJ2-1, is ETGVTQSPTHLIKTRGQQVTLRCSSQSGHNTVSWYQQALGQGPQFIFQYYREEENGRGNFPPRFSGLQFPNYSSELNVNALELDDSALYLCASSLGLTLGYNEQFFGPGTRLTVL.